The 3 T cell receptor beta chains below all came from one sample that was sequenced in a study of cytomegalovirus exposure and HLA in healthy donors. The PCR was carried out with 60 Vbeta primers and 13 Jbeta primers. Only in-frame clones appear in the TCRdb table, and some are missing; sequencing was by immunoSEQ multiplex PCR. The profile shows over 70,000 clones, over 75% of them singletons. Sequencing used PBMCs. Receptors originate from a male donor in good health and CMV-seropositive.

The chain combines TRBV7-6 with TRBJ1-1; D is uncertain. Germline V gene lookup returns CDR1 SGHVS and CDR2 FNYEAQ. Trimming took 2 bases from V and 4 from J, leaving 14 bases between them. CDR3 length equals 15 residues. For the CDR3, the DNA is TGTGCCAGCAGCTTAAACGCGTTGGGAGTCACTGAAGCTTTCTTT. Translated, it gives CASSLNALGVTEAFF.

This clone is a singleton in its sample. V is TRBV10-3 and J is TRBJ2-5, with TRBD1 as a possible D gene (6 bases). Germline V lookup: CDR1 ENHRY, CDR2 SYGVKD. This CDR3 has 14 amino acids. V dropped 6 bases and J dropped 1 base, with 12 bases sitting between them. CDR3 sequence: CAIRIDRSQETQYF. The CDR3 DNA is TGTGCCATCAGGATAGACAGGAGCCAAGAGACCCAGTACTTC.

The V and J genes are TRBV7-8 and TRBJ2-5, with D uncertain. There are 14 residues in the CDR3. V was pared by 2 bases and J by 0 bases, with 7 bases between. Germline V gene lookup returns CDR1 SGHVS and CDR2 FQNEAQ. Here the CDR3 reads CASSLQAYQETQYF. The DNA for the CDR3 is TGTGCCAGCAGCTTACAGGCGTACCAAGAGACCCAGTACTTC.